This T cell receptor beta chain comes out of a study of T cell repertoires in cytomegalovirus infection. Looking at the study overall: Carrying CMV and the relevant HLA type showed in public TCR beta signatures.

TCRdb reanalysed the reads using MiXCR and keeps one entry per CDR3 protein. The profile covers fewer than 700,000 distinct CDR3 sequences, with approximately 24% appearing a single time and 8% taken by the ten largest. This clonotype was observed at least ten times. Its antigen remains unidentified. The CDR3 has 13 amino acids. V lost 5 bases and J lost 6, with 11 bases in between. The V gene's germline CDR1 is SGHTA and CDR2 FQGNSA. Overall study findings and caveats: The response measured ex vivo was dominated by TCR beta clonotypes (HLA-C-restricted and CMV-specific). Individuals carrying CMV plus the relevant HLA were identified by cumulative frequency of public TCR beta families.

Sequencing was performed on CD8+ T cells from PBMCs. This TCR was sampled from a human donor in good health (CMV status not recorded). Some clones in this sample may be carry-over from other donors' samples. The chain carries TRBV7-2 and TRBJ2-1; D is uncertain. The CDR3 is CASSQSPGNEQFF. DNA of the CDR3: TGTGCCAGCAGCCAAAGCCCCGGCAATGAGCAGTTCTTC.